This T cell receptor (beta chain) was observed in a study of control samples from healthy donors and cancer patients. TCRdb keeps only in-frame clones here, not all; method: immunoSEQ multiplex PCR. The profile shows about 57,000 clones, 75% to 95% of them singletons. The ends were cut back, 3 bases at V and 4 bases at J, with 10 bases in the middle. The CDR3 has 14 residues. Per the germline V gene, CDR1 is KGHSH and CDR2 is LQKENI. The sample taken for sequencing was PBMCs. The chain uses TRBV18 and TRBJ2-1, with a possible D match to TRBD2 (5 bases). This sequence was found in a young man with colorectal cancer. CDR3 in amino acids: CASSPRETYNEQFF. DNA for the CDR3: TGTGCCAGCTCACCGAGGGAGACTTACAATGAGCAGTTCTTC. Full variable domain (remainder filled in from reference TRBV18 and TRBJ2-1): NAGVMQNPRHLVRRRGQEARLRCSPMKGHSHVYWYRQLPEEGLKFMVYLQKENIIDESGMPKERFSAEFPKEGPSILRIQQVVRGDSAAYFCASSPRETYNEQFFGPGTRLTVL.